The next 3 T cell receptor beta chains were all read from a single sample in a study of memory CD4+ T cells and cytomegalovirus serostatus. Sequenced by immunoSEQ multiplex PCR; TCRdb stores in-frame clones only, minus some. The data hold about 82,000 clones, with 75% to 90% observed a single time. Single viable CD3+CD4+CD8-CD45RO+ cells were sorted as the memory CD4+ T cells. What was sequenced was memory CD4+ T cells from blood. Receptor source: an adult in good health and CMV-seronegative.

This clone was seen a handful of times. The J gene is TRBJ2-6, the V gene TRBV11-1; D is undetermined. Trimming shortened V by 1 base and J by 0 bases, and 4 bases separated the two germline ends. Germline values: CDR1 SGHAT, CDR2 FQDESV (reference sequence). There are 15 residues in the CDR3. The CDR3 reads CASSLESSGANVLTF. The CDR3 DNA follows: TGTGCCAGCAGCTTAGAAAGCTCTGGGGCCAACGTCCTGACTTTC.

The V gene is TRBV6-6, the J gene TRBJ2-7; D is ambiguous. The CDR3 loop spans 13 amino acids. Deletions cut 5 bases from V and 0 bases from J, with 8 bases between. Germline loops: CDR1 MNHNY, CDR2 SVGAGI (reference sequence). In DNA form, the CDR3 reads TGTGCCAGCAGTGGGCAGACCTCCTACGAGCAGTACTTC. Encoded protein: CASSGQTSYEQYF.

The chain combines TRBV5-1 with TRBJ2-3; D call uncertain. Trimming took 0 bases from V and 0 from J, leaving 5 bases between them. Germline CDR1 reads SGHRS; CDR2 reads YFSETQ. There are 14 residues in the CDR3. CDR3 DNA sequence: TGCGCCAGCAGCTTGGTGGACAGCACAGATACGCAGTATTTT. The encoded protein is CASSLVDSTDTQYF.